This TCR beta chain was found in a study of molecular identifiers for immune sequencing clone quantification. Bulk libraries came from a prior protocol with listed TCR primers. TCRdb analysed the PCR reads with MiXCR anew, one entry per CDR3 protein. In the table there are over 35,000 distinct CDR3 sequences, about 24% of which are singletons. Trimming removed 1 base from V and 7 bases from J, with 11 bases in between. This CDR3 has 13 residues. From germline, CDR1 is SGHDT and CDR2 YYEEEE. This clonotype was detected once. Its antigen is unidentified. This may be a read error, as it is one base from a much larger clone. The authors gated naive CD8 T cells as CD8+CD4-CCR7+CD45RA+ for sorting. Study-wide results and caveats: Sizes of clones that are highly expanded could be underestimated (if identical TCR molecules share a barcode). Beyond 20 RNA copies, clones held over 99% of effector molecules, compared with under 1% in naive cells.

The rearrangement joins TRBV5-6 to TRBJ2-5; unclear D gene. This receptor was obtained from a human donor in good health. Some libraries in this study had Jurkat cell RNA spiked in. Sequencing was carried out using naive CD8+ T cells from blood, with Jurkat cell RNA spiked in. Subset noted: FACS-sorted CD8+CD4-CCR7+CD45RA+ naive T cells. The CDR3 region has the DNA TGTGCCAGCAGCTTGCGGTCCGTAGGGACCCAGTACTTC. Translated, it gives CASSLRSVGTQYF.